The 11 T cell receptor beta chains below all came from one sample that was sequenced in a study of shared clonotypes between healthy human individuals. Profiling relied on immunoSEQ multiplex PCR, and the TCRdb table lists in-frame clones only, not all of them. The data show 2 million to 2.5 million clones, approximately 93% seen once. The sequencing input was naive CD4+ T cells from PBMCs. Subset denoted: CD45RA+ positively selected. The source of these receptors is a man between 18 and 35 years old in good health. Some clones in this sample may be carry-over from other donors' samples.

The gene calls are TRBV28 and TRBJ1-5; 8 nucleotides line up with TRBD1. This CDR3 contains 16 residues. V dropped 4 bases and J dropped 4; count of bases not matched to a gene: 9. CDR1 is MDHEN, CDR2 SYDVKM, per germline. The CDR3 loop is CASSSRARGPNQPQHF. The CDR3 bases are TGTGCCAGCAGTTCCCGGGCCAGGGGGCCTAATCAGCCCCAGCATTTT.

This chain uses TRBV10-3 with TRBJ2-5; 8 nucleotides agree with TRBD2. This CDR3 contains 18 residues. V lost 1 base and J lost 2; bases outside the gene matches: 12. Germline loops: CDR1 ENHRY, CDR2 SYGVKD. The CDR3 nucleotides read TGTGCCATCAGTGAGTGGGCCAGCGGGAGTCCCAGTCAAGAGACCCAGTACTTC. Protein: CAISEWASGSPSQETQYF.

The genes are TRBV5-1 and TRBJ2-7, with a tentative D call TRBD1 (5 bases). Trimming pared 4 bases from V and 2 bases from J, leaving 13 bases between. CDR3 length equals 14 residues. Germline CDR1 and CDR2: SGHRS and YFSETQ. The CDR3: CASSGMTVPYEQYF. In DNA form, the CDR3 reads TGCGCCAGCAGCGGGATGACAGTTCCCTACGAGCAGTACTTC. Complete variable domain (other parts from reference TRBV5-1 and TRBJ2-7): KAGVTQTPRYLIKTRGQQVTLSCSPISGHRSVSWYQQTPGQGLQFLFEYFSETQRNKGNFPGRFSGRQFSNSRSEMNVSTLELGDSALYLCASSGMTVPYEQYFGPGTRLTVT.

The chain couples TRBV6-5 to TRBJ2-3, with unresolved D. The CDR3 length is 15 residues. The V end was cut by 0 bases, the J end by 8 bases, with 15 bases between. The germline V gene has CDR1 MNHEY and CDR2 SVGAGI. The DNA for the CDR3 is TGTGCCAGCAGTTACTCGTTTTCCGATGGGTCTACGCAGTATTTT. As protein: CASSYSFSDGSTQYF.

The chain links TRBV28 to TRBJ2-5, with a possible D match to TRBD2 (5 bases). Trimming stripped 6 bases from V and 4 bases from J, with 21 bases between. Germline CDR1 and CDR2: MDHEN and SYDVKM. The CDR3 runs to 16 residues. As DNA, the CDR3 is TGTGCCAGCAGCCCGGTGAGGAAATACGCGGGAGAGACCCAGTACTTC. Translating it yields CASSPVRKYAGETQYF.

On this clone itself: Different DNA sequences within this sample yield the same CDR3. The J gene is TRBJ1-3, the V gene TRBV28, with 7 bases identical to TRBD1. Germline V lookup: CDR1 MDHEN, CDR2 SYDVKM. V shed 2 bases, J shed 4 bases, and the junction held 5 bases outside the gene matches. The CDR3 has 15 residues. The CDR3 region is CASSLGGTAGNTIYF. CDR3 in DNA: TGTGCCAGCAGTTTAGGCGGGACAGCCGGAAACACCATATATTTT.

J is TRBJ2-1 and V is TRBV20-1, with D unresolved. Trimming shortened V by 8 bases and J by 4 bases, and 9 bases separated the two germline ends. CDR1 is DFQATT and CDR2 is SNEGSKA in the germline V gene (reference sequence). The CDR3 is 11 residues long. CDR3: CSLGAYNEQFF. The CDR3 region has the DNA TGCAGTTTGGGTGCGTACAATGAGCAGTTCTTC.

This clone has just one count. The CDR3 is CASSKGVTGELFF. CDR3 in DNA: TGTGCCAGCAGCAAAGGGGTCACCGGGGAGCTGTTTTTT. The chain uses TRBV7-9 and TRBJ2-2; TRBD1 might be the D (5 bases). CDR1 SEHNR and CDR2 FQNEAQ come from the germline V gene (reference sequence). V was shortened by 5 bases and J by 4 bases, with 8 bases between the two germline ends. The CDR3 totals 13 residues.

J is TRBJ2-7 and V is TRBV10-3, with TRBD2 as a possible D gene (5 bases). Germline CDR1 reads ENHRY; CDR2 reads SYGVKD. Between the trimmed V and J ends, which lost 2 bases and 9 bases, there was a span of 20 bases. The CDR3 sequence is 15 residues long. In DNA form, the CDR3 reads TGTGCCATCAGTGAGCAGGCCACGGACTCCGCCGGGCAGTACTTC. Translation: CAISEQATDSAGQYF.

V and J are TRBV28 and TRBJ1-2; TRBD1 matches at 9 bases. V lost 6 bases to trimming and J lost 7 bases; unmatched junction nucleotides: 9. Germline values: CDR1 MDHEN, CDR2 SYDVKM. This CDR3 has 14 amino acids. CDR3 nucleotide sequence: TGTGCCAGCAGCCGCGGGGACAGGGCTGGTGGCTACACCTTC. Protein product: CASSRGDRAGGYTF.

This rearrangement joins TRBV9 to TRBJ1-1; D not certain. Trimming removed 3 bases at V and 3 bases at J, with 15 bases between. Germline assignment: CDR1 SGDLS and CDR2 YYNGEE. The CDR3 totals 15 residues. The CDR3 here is CASSAHSGGDTEAFF. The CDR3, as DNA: TGTGCCAGCAGCGCCCACTCCGGAGGCGACACTGAAGCTTTCTTT.